Below, 5 T cell receptor beta chains from the same sample are listed, as sequenced in a study of T cell changes during pregnancy in multiple sclerosis. Generated by immunoSEQ multiplex PCR, the TCRdb table keeps only in-frame clones and is missing some. Of 85,000 to 130,000 clones in the sample, about 90% were seen once. The material was peripheral blood, obtained before pregnancy. These receptors originate from a female donor with multiple sclerosis, enrolled in a pregnancy study.

This clone has only a few counts. CDR3 DNA: TGTGCCAGCAGTTACGGGACTAGCGCAGATACGCAGTATTTT. Translating it yields CASSYGTSADTQYF. This rearrangement joins TRBV6-5 to TRBJ2-3; TRBD2 matches 10 bases. CDR3 length: 14 residues. The trim removed 2 bases at V and 4 bases at J, leaving 0 bases unmatched. From germline, CDR1 is MNHEY and CDR2 SVGAGI.

This chain connects TRBV27 to TRBJ2-1; a weak D match, TRBD1 (5 bases). Germline V CDR1 and CDR2: MNHEY, SMNVEV (reference sequence). The CDR3 has 14 residues. Trimming took off 8 bases at V and 2 bases at J, with 13 bases between the two ends. In DNA, the CDR3 is TGTGCCAGCCGACTGGGGCCAACCTACAATGAGCAGTTCTTC. Amino acids: CASRLGPTYNEQFF.

The CDR3 loop reads CAWSVLRDKSSYNSPLHF. Here the CDR3 DNA reads TGTGCCTGGAGTGTACTTCGGGACAAGAGCTCCTATAATTCACCCCTCCACTTT. The chain links TRBV30 to TRBJ1-6, with D possibly TRBD1 on 6 matching bases. CDR3 length: 18 amino acids. The V end lost 0 bases, the J end lost 0 bases, and 15 bases lay between the germline ends. CDR1 and CDR2 (germline): GTSNPN, SVGIG (reference sequence).

This clone appeared a single time. The V and J genes are TRBV9 and TRBJ1-6; D perhaps matches TRBD1 (6 bases). The CDR3 totals 14 residues. Per the germline V gene, CDR1 is SGDLS and CDR2 is YYNGEE. V lost 3 bases, J lost 9 bases, and 13 bases lay in between. CDR3 protein: CASSGLTGSSPLHF. DNA for the CDR3: TGTGCCAGCAGCGGCTTGACAGGTAGTTCACCCCTCCACTTT.

The chain combines TRBV5-1 with TRBJ1-5; D is unclear. V gave up 0 bases and J gave up 2 bases, with 6 bases separating them. Germline values: CDR1 SGHRS, CDR2 YFSETQ. The CDR3 length is 14 residues. This chain's CDR3 is CASSLAGGNQPQHF. CDR3 bases: TGCGCCAGCAGCTTGGCTGGAGGCAATCAGCCCCAGCATTTT.